The clone carrying this T cell receptor beta chain was detected a few times. This sample stems from a study of T cells after yellow fever vaccination. In TCRdb, the 5' RACE reads were re-called with MiXCR into one record per CDR3 protein. Among 450,000 to 600,000 distinct CDR3 sequences listed, less than 15% were seen once. This CDR3 is 17 amino acids long. Germline loops: CDR1 SGHTA, CDR2 FQGNSA. V was shortened by 0 bases and J by 2 bases, with 16 bases between the two germline ends. The sample consisted of PBMCs, taken on the day of the yellow fever booster vaccination. This chain links TRBV7-2 with TRBJ2-5; perhaps D is TRBD1 or TRBD2 (6 bases each). This receptor was obtained from a man aged 25-45 years who received the YFV17D yellow fever vaccine. CDR3 nucleotides: TGTGCCAGCAGCTTAGCGCAACGGGGGCCGCTGCAAGAGACCCAGTACTTC. Translation gives CASSLAQRGPLQETQYF. Drawing the rest from reference TRBV7-2 and TRBJ2-5, the complete variable domain is GAGVSQSPSNKVTEKGKDVELRCDPISGHTALYWYRQSLGQGLEFLIYFQGNSAPDKSGLPSDRFSAERTGGSVSTLTIQRTQQEDSAVYLCASSLAQRGPLQETQYFGPGTRLLVL.